A single sample gave rise to the 8 T cell receptor beta chains below, sequenced in a study of T-cell memory formation after mild COVID-19. TCRdb reprocessed the 5' RACE reads via MiXCR and lists one record per CDR3 protein. The sample has 300,000 to 400,000 distinct CDR3 sequences, 10% to 15% seen once. Sequenced material: PBMCs or a T cell subset sorted from them (not recorded which). The receptors stem from a man younger than 35 who had mild COVID-19 (a few samples of this study predate the infection). Cell type and time point are not known.

This clonotype came up a few times. The chain is built from TRBV24-1 and TRBJ2-7; the D call may be TRBD1 or TRBD2 (5 bases each). V gave up 0 bases and J gave up 1 base, with 21 bases separating them. CDR3 length: 19 amino acids. Per the germline V gene, CDR1 is KGHDR and CDR2 is SFDVKD. The CDR3 protein is CATSDLTPSPTGRSYEQYV. The CDR3, as DNA: TGTGCCACCAGTGATTTGACCCCGTCCCCGACGGGACGGTCCTACGAGCAGTACGTC.

The chain uses TRBV6-2 or TRBV6-3 and TRBJ2-7, with D perhaps TRBD1 (5 bases). This CDR3 comprises 12 residues. Between the trimmed V and J ends, which lost 8 bases and 4 bases, there was a span of 12 bases. Per the germline V gene, CDR1 is MNHEY and CDR2 is SVGEGT. The CDR3 coding sequence is TGTGCCAGCGCGGATCAGGGATACGAGCAGTACGTC. As protein: CASADQGYEQYV.

This chain links TRBV4-3 with TRBJ1-4; 10 bases agree with TRBD1. Germline CDR1 reads LGHNA; CDR2 reads YSLEER. Trimming removed 3 bases from V and 8 bases from J; junction bases left unmatched: 6. The CDR3 spans 15 residues. The CDR3 is CASSHAGTGDEKLFF. The CDR3 DNA reads as TGCGCCAGCAGCCACGCCGGGACAGGGGACGAAAAACTGTTTTTT.

The table lists this clonotype with a few counts. The chain couples TRBV12-3 or TRBV12-4 to TRBJ2-7, with TRBD2 matching 7 bases. CDR3 length equals 12 residues. J gave up 6 bases and V 9 bases, and 8 bases lay outside the gene matches. Written as DNA, the CDR3 is TGTGCCAGTAGCGTGGGGGGGAGCGAGCAGTACTTC. Translating it yields CASSVGGSEQYF.

Ten or more counts support this clonotype. This chain uses TRBV9 with TRBJ2-3, with 10 bases identical to TRBD2. There are 17 residues in the CDR3. From germline, CDR1 is SGDLS and CDR2 YYNGEE. The V and J ends lost 0 bases and 0 bases, in that order; junction bases with no gene match: 4. CDR3 loop: CASSVGLAGGSTDTQYF. CDR3 nucleotides: TGTGCCAGCAGCGTAGGACTAGCGGGTGGGAGCACAGATACGCAGTATTTT. Together with reference TRBV9 and TRBJ2-3, the CDR3 gives the full variable domain: DSGVTQTPKHLITATGQRVTLRCSPRSGDLSVYWYQQSLDQGLQFLIQYYNGEERAKGNILERFSAQQFPDLHSELNLSSLELGDSALYFCASSVGLAGGSTDTQYFGPGTRLTVL.

The sample holds one count of this clonotype. With a much larger clone just one base away, this may be a read error. The chain is built from TRBV20-1 and TRBJ2-7, with 13 positions matching TRBD2. V shed 6 bases, J shed 6 bases, and the junction held 8 bases outside the gene matches. The germline CDR1 and CDR2 sequences are DFQATT and SNEGSKA (reference sequence). This CDR3 has 14 residues. The CDR3 spells CSASWTSGGLEQYF. In DNA, the CDR3 is TGCAGTGCGTCCTGGACTAGCGGGGGTCTCGAGCAGTACTTC.

The gene calls are TRBV7-9 and TRBJ2-5; the match to TRBD2 covers 8 bases. The V gene end was trimmed by 2 bases and the J gene end by 4 bases; junction bases not matched to a gene: 6. Germline V gene sequence: CDR1 SEHNR, CDR2 FQNEAQ (reference sequence). This CDR3 is built from 15 residues. CDR3: CASSLRGGPSETQYF. The CDR3 bases are TGTGCCAGCAGCTTACGCGGGGGGCCCTCAGAGACCCAGTACTTC. Full variable domain (rest looked up from reference TRBV7-9 and TRBJ2-5): DTGVSQNPRHKITKRGQNVTFRCDPISEHNRLYWYRQTLGQGPEFLTYFQNEAQLEKSRLLSDRFSAERPKGSFSTLEIQRTEQGDSAMYLCASSLRGGPSETQYFGPGTRLLVL.

The V and J genes are TRBV7-2 and TRBJ2-3; 11 bases align to TRBD2. This CDR3 is 17 amino acids long. Per the germline V gene, CDR1 is SGHTA and CDR2 is FQGNSA. The J segment lost 3 bases and the V segment lost 2 bases, leaving 7 bases of the junction unmatched. This chain's CDR3 is CASSLRGPSGGTDTQYF. The CDR3 DNA is TGTGCCAGCAGCTTAAGGGGTCCTAGCGGGGGGACAGATACGCAGTATTTT.